This is a list of T cell receptor beta chains from one sample in a study of blood T cell repertoires in COVID-19. TCRdb keeps only in-frame clones here, not all; method: immunoSEQ multiplex PCR. This sample carries about 150,000 clones, roughly nine tenths of them seen once, and the ten largest clones take over 10%. Input material: peripheral blood. These receptor sequences come from a man aged 18 to 30 with COVID-19, enrolled during active disease. Each CDR3 is given with its conserved first and last residue. Expanded clones get a size class; other rows say once, few or many, or leave the size out.

v_gene	j_gene	abundance	CDR3aa
TRBV5-4	TRBJ2-1	-	CASSFSGSHNEQFF
TRBV6-6	TRBJ2-7	-	CASSYSGTSGRVAYF
TRBV12-3/TRBV12-4	TRBJ2-5	-	CASSGTGWETQYF
TRBV28	TRBJ1-4	-	CASIGATVNEKLLF
TRBV11-1	TRBJ2-1	-	CASSRSRTHEQFF
TRBV5-6	TRBJ1-5	-	CASSLEWTGLAYNQPQHF
TRBV28	TRBJ2-5	-	CASSLDRSTNLETQYF
TRBV27	TRBJ1-4	-	CASSPGSGVNEKLLF
TRBV28	TRBJ2-2	-	CASSVGTAGLNTGELFF
TRBV5-1	TRBJ1-1	-	CASSLNAGFTEAFF
TRBV6-1	TRBJ2-3	-	CASSDQGTDTQYF
TRBV10-3	TRBJ2-5	-	CATRRTSLSRETQYF
TRBV4-3	TRBJ1-4	-	CASSQEGSGQGYEKLFF
TRBV28	TRBJ2-5	-	CASSPPVTLETQYF
TRBV15	TRBJ1-3	-	CATSRATGSGNTIYF
TRBV2	TRBJ1-5	-	CASSGGQLNQPQHF
TRBV3-1/TRBV3-2	TRBJ2-7	-	CASSQARGSYEQYF
TRBV9	TRBJ2-7	-	CASSEGGTGALYEQYF
TRBV11-2	TRBJ2-7	-	CATQLAGGSYEQYF
TRBV18	TRBJ1-2	-	CASSLGQGLGSGYTF
TRBV3-1/TRBV3-2	TRBJ2-1	-	CASSQDRRMEYNEQFF
TRBV15	TRBJ2-5	-	CATRSGSRETQYF
TRBV9	TRBJ2-2	-	CASSPPGTNTGELFF
TRBV4-2	TRBJ2-1	once	CASSQVSSAKDEQFF
TRBV5-8	TRBJ2-7	once	CASSFFTGGVSYEQYF
TRBV2	TRBJ1-5	-	CASGSQGNQPQHF
TRBV2	TRBJ1-2	-	CASSESRSGTGEYGYTF
TRBV28	TRBJ2-7	-	CASRTALTSGRVIYEQYF
TRBV7-9	TRBJ1-2	-	CASSTSGTGLYGYTF
TRBV4-1	TRBJ1-3	-	CASSPSSVFGNTIYF
TRBV10-2	TRBJ2-2	-	CASRIANTGELFF